The clone carrying this TCR beta chain was observed once. Together with thyroid ultrasound, orbital computed tomography, serum thyroxine and TRAb, clinical symptoms were used for diagnoses. The V segment lost 8 bases and the J segment 1 base; nucleotides outside the gene matches: 6. Germline-derived CDR1 and CDR2 are SGHTA and FQGNSA. The CDR3 covers 15 residues. This record belongs to a study of T cells in Graves' hyperthyroidism and ophthalmopathy. It was RNA transcripts that yielded the amplified TCR beta CDR3 regions. During a first-round RT-PCR of the TCR CDR3, the HTBI primer set was used. TCRdb itself ran the multiplex PCR reads through MiXCR, one entry per CDR3 protein. The sample carries fewer than 900,000 distinct CDR3 sequences, around 15% recorded once.

This receptor was obtained from a young man with Graves' hyperthyroidism. The rearrangement links TRBV7-2 to TRBJ2-5; 11 bases are shared with TRBD2. The sequenced sample consisted of blood. CDR3 nucleotide sequence: TGTACCAGCCGACTAGCGGGAAACATCCAAGAGACCCAGTACTTC. Its protein is CTSRLAGNIQETQYF.